These 6 T cell receptor beta chains share one sample of origin, sequenced in a study of shared clonotypes between healthy human individuals. Measured with immunoSEQ multiplex PCR; TCRdb has only the in-frame clones, and not every one. The data hold about 1,800,000 clones, with 85% to 95% observed a single time. Naivety among CD8 cells was defined by CD45RO negativity and positive CCR7 selection, thereby excluding terminally differentiated effector memory CD45RA+ cells. The sequenced sample consisted of naive CD8+ T cells sorted from blood. All receptors come from a man between 18 and 29 years old in good health.

Here the CDR3 reads CASSSGLAGAPFTDTQYF. Written as DNA, the CDR3 is TGTGCCAGCAGCTCAGGACTAGCGGGGGCTCCATTCACAGATACGCAGTATTTT. The rearrangement joins TRBV7-6 to TRBJ2-3; 13 bases are shared with TRBD2. The germline gives CDR1 SGHVS, CDR2 FNYEAQ. The CDR3 runs 18 residues. The V gene end was trimmed by 4 bases and the J gene end by 2 bases; junction bases not matched to a gene: 9.

The rearrangement links TRBV6-5 to TRBJ2-5; no definite D call. The CDR3 consists of 14 residues. V lost 0 bases and J 0 bases, leaving 5 bases between the germline ends. In germline, CDR1 is MNHEY, CDR2 SVGAGI. The CDR3 nucleotides read TGTGCCAGCAGTTACTCGAAAAACCAAGAGACCCAGTACTTC. Its protein is CASSYSKNQETQYF.

This chain connects TRBV6-1 to TRBJ1-1; D not resolved. V lost 3 bases and J 0 bases, leaving 5 bases between the germline ends. This CDR3 spans 13 amino acids. Germline V CDR1 and CDR2: MNHNS, SASEGT. CDR3 residues: CASSDPVNTEAFF. As DNA, the CDR3 is TGTGCCAGCAGTGATCCCGTGAACACTGAAGCTTTCTTT.

V is TRBV2 and J is TRBJ2-1, with D unresolved. The CDR3 spans 15 residues. Looked up from germline, CDR1 is SNHLY and CDR2 is FYNNEI. Trimming took off 4 bases at V and 7 bases at J, with 17 bases between the two ends. The CDR3 is CASSALLSAVNEQFF. The CDR3 DNA sequence: TGTGCCAGCAGTGCCCTCCTCTCCGCCGTGAATGAGCAGTTCTTC.

The J gene is TRBJ2-5, the V gene TRBV7-6, with a tentative D call TRBD2 (5 bases). Trimming removed 2 bases from V and 2 bases from J, with 9 bases in between. The length of the CDR3 is 14 residues. Looked up from germline, CDR1 is SGHVS and CDR2 is FNYEAQ. The CDR3 here is CASSLLAGQETQYF. DNA for the CDR3: TGTGCCAGCAGCTTATTGGCGGGTCAAGAGACCCAGTACTTC.

The chain carries TRBV9 and TRBJ1-2; TRBD1 matches 9 bases. CDR1 and CDR2 (germline): SGDLS, YYNGEE. CDR3 length: 15 residues. V lost 3 bases, J lost 3 bases, and 6 bases stayed unmatched. The CDR3 DNA reads as TGTGCCAGCAGCGAGGGACAGGGTATCGACTATGGCTACACCTTC. This sequence encodes CASSEGQGIDYGYTF.